These 15 T cell receptor delta chains came from one sample sequenced in a study of γδ T cells in repeated Plasmodium falciparum infection. TCRdb applied CATT to the multiplex PCR reads for clone calling. Among 53,000 or so delta-chain clones, about 1.9% were seen once, and the ten largest hold about 23%. Vgamma9/Vdelta2+ and Vdelta2-negative gammadelta T cells were flow-sorted from PBMC for bulk sequencing. Sample: gamma-delta T cells from blood. The receptors originated from a pool of human donors (malaria-infected and uninfected, not separated).

This clone was observed at least ten times. TCRdb records a much larger clone's protein for this DNA, with a difference at residue 3 that likely arises from a read error; the protein given is the translation of the DNA. The chain uses TRDV2 and TRDJ1; the match to TRDD3 covers 9 bases. Germline V gene data show CDR1 as GEAIGNYY and CDR2 as EKD. This CDR3 region has 19 residues. CDR3 in amino acids: CARDTGLWGYAFREDKLIF. The CDR3, as DNA: TGTGCCCGTGACACCGGTTTGTGGGGATACGCTTTTCGGGAGGATAAACTCATCTTT.

With regard to this clone: TCRdb attributes to this sequence the protein of a much larger clone, which differs from the DNA translation at residue 10; a read error is likely, and the protein displayed is translated from the DNA. The chain recombines TRDV1 with TRDJ1, with 13 bases identical to TRDD3. Since TCRdb gives no J gene, matching the DNA to germline was used here to assign it. Germline CDR1 reads TSWWSYY; CDR2 reads QGS. V trimming: 2 bases; J trimming: 0 bases; junction bases outside the gene matches: 15. The CDR3 contains 21 residues. CDR3 in DNA: TGTGCTCTTGGGGAAGGTCAACTATCCATACTGGGGGATACGTACACCGATAAACTCATCTTT. Its protein product is CALGEGQLSILGDTYTDKLIF.

Concerning this clone itself: A far larger clone is a single base away, which makes a read error likely. Other DNA sequences in this sample translate to the same CDR3. The chain couples TRDV1 to TRDJ1, with 8 positions matching TRDD3. This CDR3 spans 21 amino acids. Looked up from germline, CDR1 is TSWWSYY and CDR2 is QGS. CDR3 DNA sequence: TGTGCTCTCGGGGAACGGGCCCTCCCCTCTTACTGGGGGTCCTACACCGATAAACTCATCTTT. Protein product: CALGERALPSYWGSYTDKLIF.

This clone was seen a handful of times. A much larger clone is a single base away; this may be a read error. Different DNA sequences within this sample yield the same CDR3. This chain joins TRDV1 and TRDJ1; D is possibly TRDD3 (6 bases). The germline V gene encodes CDR1 TSWWSYY and CDR2 QGS. The CDR3 sequence is 17 residues long. CDR3 in DNA: TGCGCTCTTGGGGATCCATTCAAGGGCCCTCTGGGCGATAAACTCATCTTT. This codes for CALGDPFKGPLGDKLIF.

This clone was counted only a few times. This likely came from a read error, as a far larger clone is one base away. Other DNA sequences from this sample encode an identical CDR3 as well. V gene TRAV38-2/DV8 combines with J gene TRDJ1, with 11 bases that match TRDD3. The J gene is absent in TCRdb and was assigned here via DNA matching to germline. The CDR3 has 26 amino acids. Trimming took 0 bases from V and 2 from J; bases not matched to a gene: 33. In germline, CDR1 is TSESDYY, CDR2 QEAYKQQN. CDR3 DNA sequence: TGTGCTTATAGGAGCGTGATTTATTCCCTCCGCTGGGGGATACTAAGGTGGAGAACGGGAACCGATAAACTCATCTTT. Translated: CAYRSVIYSLRWGILRWRTGTDKLIF.

This clone was seen many times. The protein given by TCRdb reflects a much larger clone and differs at residue 7 from this DNA's translation, likely from a read error; the protein shown is the DNA's translation. The V gene is TRDV1, the J gene TRDJ1, with 10 nucleotides matching TRDD3. Since TCRdb gives no J gene, matching the DNA to germline was used here to assign it. From germline, CDR1 is TSWWSYY and CDR2 QGS. The CDR3 runs to 20 residues. V shed 1 base and J 8 bases; nucleotides not matched to a gene: 22. The CDR3 spells CALGEQSHVLGDFAHLKLIF. The CDR3, as DNA: TGTGCTCTTGGGGAACAATCCCACGTACTGGGGGATTTTGCACATTTGAAACTCATCTTT.

About this clone itself: TCRdb shows a much larger clone's protein in place of this DNA's translation, and the two differ at residue 20, likely through a read error; the protein shown is translated from the DNA. The V gene is TRDV3, but the J gene lacks a call; the table's D call of TRDD3 was not tested on the DNA. This CDR3 comprises 22 residues. Germline lookup yields CDR1 TVYSNPD and CDR2 GDNSRS (reference sequence). In DNA form, the CDR3 reads TGTGCCTTTCTTCAAACTCTACCCCGTCCTCCGTACTTGGGGGATACGAGCGATAAACCCATCTTT. Residues: CAFLQTLPRPPYLGDTSDKPIF.

This clone appeared a few times. TCRdb pairs this DNA with a much larger clone's protein that differs at residue 13, likely a read error; the protein shown was translated from the DNA. For the V gene the call is TRDV3; the J gene has no call; the D call TRDD3 from the table was never checked on the DNA. Germline V gene lookup returns CDR1 TVYSNPD and CDR2 GDNSRS (reference sequence). CDR3 size: 14 residues. The CDR3 coding sequence is TGTGCTACCTGCCGTGGGGGATACGCGTCTGGACTCACCTTT. This gives the protein CATCRGGYASGLTF.

In the case of this clone: This DNA translates differently at residue 4 from the TCRdb protein, which is that of a much larger clone; a read error is likely, and the protein shown is the DNA's own translation. This sequence joins TRDV1 and TRDJ2; D uncertain. TCRdb leaves out the J gene; it was filled in here by matching the DNA to germline. Germline lookup yields CDR1 TSWWSYY and CDR2 QGS. The CDR3 is 14 amino acids. CDR3 DNA sequence: TGTGCTCTTGAGGAACTAGGTAGGAGAGCACAACTCTTCTTT. Amino acids: CALEELGRRAQLFF.

This clone was counted only a few times. The protein TCRdb gives is from a much larger clone and does not agree with this DNA's translation at residue 16, likely a read error; the protein shown here comes from the DNA. V usage is TRDV2 and J usage is TRDJ3, with 12 bases matching TRDD3. No J segment appears in TCRdb, so it was assigned here by matching the sequence to germline. Germline CDR1 GEAIGNYY, CDR2 EKD. This CDR3 has 21 amino acids. Written as DNA, the CDR3 is TGTGCCTGTGACACTTTACTGGGGGATACACGATCCTCCTGGGACAACCGACAGATGTTTTTC. As protein: CACDTLLGDTRSSWDNRQMFF.

Remarks on this clone: This DNA's translation differs at residue 16 from TCRdb's protein, which comes from a much larger clone; a read error is likely, and the protein shown is translated from the DNA. The V call is TRDV3, the J call TRDJ1; 11 bases match TRDD3. In the absence of a J gene in TCRdb, the DNA was matched to germline to assign it here. In germline, CDR1 is TVYSNPD, CDR2 GDNSRS (reference sequence). CDR3 length: 21 residues. Trimming removed 1 base from V and 2 bases from J; junction bases left unmatched: 24. The CDR3 nucleotides are TGTGCCTTTATAATTAACCCTCGATACATTGGGGGATACGCTGTAACCGATAAACTCATCTTT. Protein product: CAFIINPRYIGGYAVTDKLIF. Complete variable domain (other parts from reference TRDV3 and TRDJ1): CDKVTQSSPDQTVASGSEVVLLCTYDTVYSNPDLFWYRIRPDYSFQFVFYGDNSRSEGADFTQGRFSVKHILTQKAFHLVISPVRTEDSATYYCAFIINPRYIGGYAVTDKLIFGKGTRVTVEP.

In this sample, this clone turned up many times. TCRdb's protein for this DNA is that of a much larger clone and differs from the translation at residue 3, likely a read error; the protein shown is the DNA translation. This rearrangement joins TRDV1 to TRDJ1; 10 nucleotides align to TRDD3. This CDR3 has 23 residues. The V gene's germline CDR1 is TSWWSYY and CDR2 QGS. CDR3 protein: CAPGVDVFLPGGYAGIGTDKLIF. The CDR3 nucleotides read TGTGCTCCTGGGGTTGACGTCTTCCTACCGGGGGGATACGCGGGCATCGGCACCGATAAACTCATCTTT.

Regarding this clone: The TCRdb protein comes from a much larger clone and disagrees with this DNA's translation at residue 13, likely due to a read error; the protein given here is derived from the DNA. The chain employs TRDV2 and TRDJ1; D is ambiguous. No J segment appears in TCRdb, so it was assigned here by matching the sequence to germline. The CDR3 sequence is 17 residues long. CDR1 and CDR2 from the germline V gene are GEAIGNYY and EKD. CDR3 bases: TGTGCCTGTGACACCGTGGGACAGCCAGACCACACCGGTAAACTCATCTTT. Its protein product is CACDTVGQPDHTGKLIF.

This clone was seen at least ten times. TCRdb shows a much larger clone's protein in place of this DNA's translation, and the two differ at residue 6, likely through a read error; the protein shown is translated from the DNA. The chain has TRDV2 and TRDJ1, with D possibly matching TRDD3 (6 bases). TCRdb supplies no J gene; here it was assigned by aligning the nucleotide sequence to germline. V was pared by 0 bases and J by 4 bases, with 14 bases between. The CDR3 is 15 amino acids. In germline, CDR1 is GEAIGNYY, CDR2 EKD. The CDR3 DNA is TGTGCCTGTGACACCGCTGGGGTGCCTATCGATAAACTCATCTTT. This gives the protein CACDTAGVPIDKLIF.

This clone was counted a few times. A read error likely explains this, since a far larger clone differs by one base. Other DNA sequences in this specimen translate into the identical CDR3. The V gene reported is TRDV1; the J gene is uncalled; TRDD3, the table's D call, was not compared with the DNA. This CDR3 spans 22 amino acids. Germline V gene data show CDR1 as TSWWSYY and CDR2 as QGS. CDR3 protein: CALGELVPSWNWGITGTDKLIF. As DNA, the CDR3 is TGTGCTCTTGGGGAATTAGTTCCTAGCTGGAACTGGGGGATAACTGGGACCGATAAACTTATCTTT.